These 26 T cell receptor beta chains were sequenced from one sample in a study of vaccination effects on CD4 cells after COVID-19. Here immunoSEQ multiplex PCR was the method, and the copy in TCRdb shows in-frame clones only, minus some. The sample shows around 49,000 clones, 65% to 70% of them seen only once. Viral peptide pool expansion of antigen-specific CD4+ T cells preceded sequencing in the ViraFEST assay. Culture proceeded for approximately 10 days, and CD4+ T cells were then isolated. The infection with SARS-CoV-2 (confirmed by PCR) occurred in this person between March and December 2020. Their antigens remain unidentified. Sequencing used CD4+ T cells from PBMCs cultured with a peptide pool, obtained before COVID-19 vaccination. Source of these receptors: a human donor who had a prior SARS-CoV-2 infection.

In its sample, this clone was seen many times. This chain connects TRBV7-3 to TRBJ2-5, with D hard to call. Trimming stripped 1 base from V and 4 bases from J, with 7 bases between. This CDR3 region has 13 residues. From germline, CDR1 is SGHTA and CDR2 FQGTGA. Here the CDR3 DNA reads TGTGCCAGCAGCTTAAGCCTGGGAGAGACCCAGTACTTC. Encoded protein: CASSLSLGETQYF.

This clone was recorded a few times. The chain employs TRBV5-1 and TRBJ2-1, with 10 bases matching TRBD1. The CDR3 runs 16 residues. Germline trimming cut 3 bases from V and 7 bases from J; bases unmatched to any gene: 10. CDR1 and CDR2 from the germline V gene are SGHRS and YFSETQ. The CDR3 region is CASSWGTGVILNEQFF. CDR3 sequence (DNA): TGCGCCAGCAGCTGGGGGACAGGGGTTATCCTAAATGAGCAGTTCTTC.

The rearrangement links TRBV5-5 to TRBJ1-1, with D maybe TRBD1 (6 bases). Trimming took off 0 bases at V and 4 bases at J, with 16 bases between the two ends. This CDR3 contains 16 residues. Germline V CDR1 and CDR2: SGHKS, YYEKEE (reference sequence). In nucleotides, the CDR3 is TGTGCCAGCAGCTTGGAAGGTCTCGGGACACTCACTGAAGCTTTCTTT. Its protein product is CASSLEGLGTLTEAFF.

This rearrangement joins TRBV7-2 to TRBJ2-5; D assignment may be TRBD1 or TRBD2 (6 bases each). V was shortened by 5 bases and J by 4 bases, with 17 bases between the two germline ends. The CDR3 has 15 residues. Germline V CDR1 and CDR2: SGHTA, FQGNSA. The CDR3 DNA reads TGTGCCAGCAGCCAAAGTTCGGGGGCGGCAGAGACCCAGTACTTC. Protein product: CASSQSSGAAETQYF. The entire variable domain, with the rest obtained from reference TRBV7-2 and TRBJ2-5, is as follows: GAGVSQSPSNKVTEKGKDVELRCDPISGHTALYWYRQSLGQGLEFLIYFQGNSAPDKSGLPSDRFSAERTGGSVSTLTIQRTQQEDSAVYLCASSQSSGAAETQYFGPGTRLLVL.

The rearrangement uses TRBV19 and TRBJ2-1; TRBD2 aligns across 9 bases. Trimming at V came to 4 bases and at J to 7 bases, leaving 5 bases not matched to a gene. This CDR3 has 14 residues. Germline CDR1 and CDR2: LNHDA and SQIVND (reference sequence). In DNA, the CDR3 is TGTGCCAGTAGTACGCGGGGGGGCCAAAATGAGCAGTTCTTC. This translates into CASSTRGGQNEQFF. Looking up the rest from reference TRBV19 and TRBJ2-1 gives the full variable domain: DGGITQSPKYLFRKEGQNVTLSCEQNLNHDAMYWYRQDPGQGLRLIYYSQIVNDFQKGDIAEGYSVSREKKESFPLTVTSAQKNPTAFYLCASSTRGGQNEQFFGPGTRLTVL.

The chain couples TRBV6-5 to TRBJ2-7, with 9 bases that match TRBD2. The germline V gene has CDR1 MNHEY and CDR2 SVGAGI. Losses at the gene ends were 5 bases for V and 1 base for J; bases not matched to a gene: 0. This CDR3 is 13 amino acids long. The CDR3 spells CASSLAGSYEQYF. The CDR3 DNA reads as TGTGCCAGCAGTCTAGCGGGGTCCTACGAGCAGTACTTC.

This chain connects TRBV7-9 to TRBJ2-2; perhaps TRBD1 as D (7 bases). Germline V gene data show CDR1 as SEHNR and CDR2 as FQNEAQ (reference sequence). The CDR3 sequence is 16 residues long. Trimming removed 5 bases at V and 4 bases at J, with 17 bases between. The CDR3 protein is CASSPFRQGGTGELFF. The CDR3, as DNA: TGTGCCAGCAGCCCTTTTCGACAGGGAGGCACCGGGGAGCTGTTTTTT.

The CDR3 reads CASRTRLFSYEQYF. As DNA, the CDR3 is TGTGCCAGCAGGACTAGACTGTTCTCCTACGAGCAGTACTTC. The chain couples TRBV2 to TRBJ2-7, with a tentative D call TRBD2 (6 bases). The CDR3 runs 14 residues. The germline gives CDR1 SNHLY, CDR2 FYNNEI. The V end was cut by 6 bases, the J end by 0 bases, with 12 bases between.

In its sample, this clone was seen once. The chain uses TRBV7-9 and TRBJ2-7; 8 nucleotides match TRBD2. The CDR3 runs to 16 residues. With 3 bases clipped from V and 10 bases from J, the junction kept 17 bases outside the gene matches. Germline CDR1 is SEHNR and CDR2 is FQNEAQ (reference sequence). As DNA, the CDR3 is TGTGCCAGCAGCTTCTCAACTAGCGGACCATCTACGAACCAGTACTTC. Amino acids: CASSFSTSGPSTNQYF.

This rearrangement joins TRBV19 to TRBJ1-2; D is perhaps TRBD1 (6 bases). Trimming removed 1 base from V and 0 bases from J, with 6 bases in between. The CDR3 is made up of 14 amino acids. CDR1 is LNHDA and CDR2 is SQIVND in the germline V gene (reference sequence). CDR3 in amino acids: CASSIGTANYGYTF. CDR3 DNA: TGTGCCAGTAGTATAGGGACAGCTAACTATGGCTACACCTTC.

This clone appeared a few times. This chain links TRBV6-2 or TRBV6-3 with TRBJ2-7; D is perhaps TRBD2 (6 bases). Germline V gene data show CDR1 as MNHEY and CDR2 as SVGEGT. The V and J ends lost 4 bases and 0 bases respectively, with 16 bases between them. CDR3 length: 16 amino acids. Written as DNA, the CDR3 is TGTGCCAGCAGTTTCTGGCCTCTAGCGAACTCCTACGAGCAGTACTTC. This codes for CASSFWPLANSYEQYF.

In its sample, this clone was seen many times. In DNA form, the CDR3 reads TGTGCCAGCAGCTTAGTCGCGGCATCAGAGACCCAGTACTTC. It yields the protein CASSLVAASETQYF. The gene calls are TRBV7-2 and TRBJ2-5; D uncertain. Germline CDR1 reads SGHTA; CDR2 reads FQGNSA. The germline V and J ends were trimmed by 1 base and 4 bases, with 10 bases remaining between them. This CDR3 region has 14 residues.

Only a few counts were recorded for this clone. This sequence joins TRBV7-2 and TRBJ2-5; 13 nucleotides line up with TRBD2. Germline V gene sequence: CDR1 SGHTA, CDR2 FQGNSA. J gave up 2 bases and V 5 bases, and 2 bases lay outside the gene matches. The CDR3 is made up of 15 amino acids. The CDR3 DNA sequence: TGTGCCAGCAGCCTGGGACTAGCGGGACAAGAGACCCAGTACTTC. Translated, it gives CASSLGLAGQETQYF.

The rearrangement uses TRBV27 and TRBJ2-5, with 11 bases matching TRBD2. The ends lost 2 bases at V and 5 bases at J; junction bases unmatched: 1. This CDR3 has 14 residues. Germline V CDR1 and CDR2: MNHEY, SMNVEV (reference sequence). The DNA of the CDR3 is TGTGCCAGCAGTTTAAGGACTAGCGGGGAGACCCAGTACTTC. Protein sequence: CASSLRTSGETQYF.

This clone came up a few times. The V and J genes are TRBV4-3 and TRBJ2-2, with 7 bases fitting TRBD2. The CDR3 consists of 16 residues. J was trimmed by 1 base and V by 0 bases; bases with no gene match: 2. Germline loops: CDR1 LGHNA, CDR2 YSLEER. This chain's CDR3 is CASSQEAGQNTGELFF. In DNA form, the CDR3 reads TGCGCCAGCAGCCAAGAAGCGGGGCAGAACACCGGGGAGCTGTTTTTT.

This clone occurred a few times. The genes are TRBV7-2 and TRBJ1-2; D ambiguous. The CDR3 totals 13 residues. Trimming stripped 4 bases from V and 8 bases from J, with 14 bases between. Germline loops: CDR1 SGHTA, CDR2 FQGNSA. This chain's CDR3 is CASSYHLGIGYTF. CDR3 nucleotides: TGTGCCAGCAGCTATCACCTGGGCATCGGCTACACCTTC.

This chain links TRBV5-1 with TRBJ2-5; possible D gene TRBD1, 6 bases. Germline lookup yields CDR1 SGHRS and CDR2 YFSETQ. V lost 1 base to trimming and J lost 1 base, with 8 bases between them. This CDR3 comprises 14 residues. The CDR3 is CASSLRGGQETQYF. The CDR3, as DNA: TGCGCCAGCAGCTTGAGAGGGGGCCAAGAGACCCAGTACTTC.

This chain joins TRBV11-3 and TRBJ2-1; perhaps TRBD2 as D (5 bases). This CDR3 has 14 residues. Trimming removed 3 bases at V and 4 bases at J, with 10 bases between. Germline CDR1 is SGHNT and CDR2 is YENEEA. The CDR3 coding sequence is TGTGCCAGCAGCTTGGAGAGGACTTACAATGAGCAGTTCTTC. It encodes CASSLERTYNEQFF.

The rearrangement joins TRBV7-2 to TRBJ2-7; TRBD2 matches 12 bases. This CDR3 has 16 residues. J was trimmed by 7 bases and V by 2 bases; bases with no gene match: 9. Germline-derived CDR1 and CDR2 are SGHTA and FQGNSA. For the CDR3, the DNA is TGTGCCAGCAGCTTACGACTAGCGGGAGAGCTCGGGGAGCAGTACTTC. Amino acids: CASSLRLAGELGEQYF.

The V call is TRBV13, the J call TRBJ1-4; the D gene is possibly TRBD1 (5 bases). V was clipped by 0 bases and J by 8 bases, with 7 bases between them. This CDR3 region has 13 residues. Germline CDR1 reads PRHDT; CDR2 reads FYEKMQ (reference sequence). The CDR3 DNA follows: TGTGCCAGCAGCTTAGGGGGGCAGGAAAAACTGTTTTTT. It translates to CASSLGGQEKLFF.

CDR3 sequence reads: CASSRAGGSYEQYF. CDR3 bases: TGTGCCAGCAGTAGAGCGGGAGGCTCCTACGAGCAGTACTTC. The chain carries TRBV6-5 and TRBJ2-7, with 9 bases lining up with TRBD2. The CDR3 runs 14 residues. Trimming at V came to 5 bases and at J to 0 bases, leaving 2 bases not matched to a gene. The germline gives CDR1 MNHEY, CDR2 SVGAGI.

This clone has more than one count but fewer than ten. The chain carries TRBV11-2 and TRBJ2-5; TRBD2 aligns across 7 bases. V shed 0 bases, J shed 4 bases, and the junction held 8 bases outside the gene matches. This CDR3 is built from 16 residues. From germline, CDR1 is SGHAT and CDR2 FQNNGV. The CDR3 loop reads CASSLEWDYSGETQYF. DNA for the CDR3: TGTGCCAGCAGCTTAGAGTGGGACTATTCGGGAGAGACCCAGTACTTC.

This chain links TRBV4-2 with TRBJ1-4; maybe TRBD1 (6 bases). Trimming took off 7 bases at V and 0 bases at J, with 15 bases between the two ends. The length of the CDR3 is 16 residues. Germline CDR1 reads LGHNA; CDR2 reads YNFKEQ. CDR3: CASTNNYRATNEKLFF. In DNA, the CDR3 is TGTGCCAGCACTAACAACTACAGGGCAACTAATGAAAAACTGTTTTTT.

V and J are TRBV7-2 and TRBJ1-2, with a weak D call TRBD1 (6 bases). V was trimmed by 5 bases and J by 5 bases, leaving 27 bases between them. Germline-derived CDR1 and CDR2 are SGHTA and FQGNSA. The CDR3 totals 18 residues. The CDR3 here is CASSPRGGRLGAVYGYTF. The DNA for the CDR3 is TGTGCCAGCAGCCCCCGGGGGGGGCGACTTGGGGCAGTTTATGGCTACACCTTC.

This sequence joins TRBV2 and TRBJ1-1; 7 nucleotides agree with TRBD1. Trimming at V came to 6 bases and at J to 4 bases, leaving 5 bases not matched to a gene. The germline V gene has CDR1 SNHLY and CDR2 FYNNEI. CDR3 length equals 13 residues. The CDR3 bases are TGTGCCAGCAGATTGACAGGGACCACTGAAGCTTTCTTT. Its protein product is CASRLTGTTEAFF.

This chain links TRBV5-1 with TRBJ2-3; 7 bases match TRBD1. Germline CDR1 reads SGHRS; CDR2 reads YFSETQ. V was clipped by 2 bases and J by 3 bases; unmatched bases: 9. CDR3 length: 16 amino acids. The CDR3 DNA sequence: TGCGCCAGCAGCTTCGCTAATACCAGGGGGACAGATACGCAGTATTTT. Amino acid sequence: CASSFANTRGTDTQYF.